Presented here are 12 T cell receptor beta chains from one specimen sequenced in a study of blood T cell repertoires in COVID-19. Profiled with immunoSEQ multiplex PCR; TCRdb holds only in-frame clones, not every one. The repertoire consists of about 260,000 clones, with 88% occurring once and the leading ten covering approximately 11%. The sequenced material came from peripheral blood. These receptors all come from a woman aged 30 to 39 with COVID-19, enrolled during active disease.

V gene TRBV4-2 combines with J gene TRBJ2-1; D might be TRBD2 (6 bases). Germline V gene data show CDR1 as LGHNA and CDR2 as YNFKEQ. The CDR3 sequence is 16 residues long. Trimming removed 0 bases at V and 6 bases at J, with 15 bases between. This chain's CDR3 is CASSQDGGPLGNEQFF. For the CDR3, the DNA is TGTGCCAGCAGCCAAGACGGAGGGCCTTTGGGCAATGAGCAGTTCTTC.

CDR3 coding DNA: TGTGCCAGTAGAGAACTAGGGGGCGCAGGCTCTGGGGCCAACGTCCTGACTTTC. It codes for CASRELGGAGSGANVLTF. This chain uses TRBV19 with TRBJ2-6, with 7 positions matching TRBD1. This CDR3 has 18 residues. Germline CDR1 is LNHDA and CDR2 is SQIVND (reference sequence). V was pared by 6 bases and J by 0 bases, with 11 bases of the junction left unmatched.

The chain links TRBV28 to TRBJ1-2, with a tentative D call TRBD1 (5 bases). Germline V gene lookup returns CDR1 MDHEN and CDR2 SYDVKM. Trimming stripped 2 bases from V and 9 bases from J, with 13 bases between. This CDR3 comprises 13 residues. CDR3 protein: CASSLSQGSRYTF. CDR3 DNA: TGTGCCAGCAGTTTAAGTCAGGGTAGTCGCTACACCTTC.

V usage is TRBV7-9 and J usage is TRBJ1-4, with D possibly matching TRBD1 (5 bases). V lost 6 bases and J 3 bases, leaving 14 bases between the germline ends. Looked up from germline, CDR1 is SEHNR and CDR2 is FQNEAQ (reference sequence). The CDR3 runs 15 residues. CDR3 region: CASRPRGGANEKLFF. DNA for the CDR3: TGTGCCAGCAGACCTCGGGGAGGGGCTAATGAAAAACTGTTTTTT. Variable domain in full (rest from reference TRBV7-9 and TRBJ1-4): DTGVSQNPRHKITKRGQNVTFRCDPISEHNRLYWYRQTLGQGPEFLTYFQNEAQLEKSRLLSDRFSAERPKGSFSTLEIQRTEQGDSAMYLCASRPRGGANEKLFFGSGTQLSVL.

This sequence joins TRBV25-1 and TRBJ2-7; the D is unclear. Germline V CDR1 and CDR2: MGHDK, SYGVNS. Deletions cut 4 bases from V and 1 base from J, with 5 bases between. The CDR3 spans 12 residues. The DNA for the CDR3 is TGTGCCAGCAGTGTACAGTCCTACGAGCAGTACTTC. As protein: CASSVQSYEQYF.

The V and J genes are TRBV4-2 and TRBJ1-4, with 9 bases matching TRBD1. From germline, CDR1 is LGHNA and CDR2 YNFKEQ. This CDR3 has 18 residues. With 0 bases clipped from V and 7 bases from J, the junction kept 12 bases outside the gene matches. The CDR3, as DNA: TGTGCCAGCAGCCAAGATAAGAGGGGACAGGGAAGGGGTGAAAAACTGTTTTTT. Amino acids: CASSQDKRGQGRGEKLFF.

This chain uses TRBV28 with TRBJ2-7, with D maybe TRBD2 (5 bases). The germline CDR1 and CDR2 sequences are MDHEN and SYDVKM. The CDR3 sequence is 15 residues long. Trimming took off 2 bases at V and 5 bases at J, with 16 bases between the two ends. The CDR3: CASSLGRSVPDEQYF. CDR3 nucleotides: TGTGCCAGCAGTTTAGGGAGATCGGTCCCGGACGAGCAGTACTTC.

This rearrangement joins TRBV11-2 to TRBJ1-3; TRBD1 agrees at 8 bases. This CDR3 region has 16 residues. Trimming took 1 base from V and 4 from J; bases not matched to a gene: 6. Germline V CDR1 and CDR2: SGHAT, FQNNGV. CDR3 loop: CASSLAGQGSGNTIYF. As DNA, the CDR3 is TGTGCCAGCAGCTTAGCCGGACAGGGCTCGGGAAACACCATATATTTT.

J is TRBJ2-5 and V is TRBV28; 11 positions match TRBD1. The J segment lost 5 bases and the V segment lost 1 base, leaving 6 bases of the junction unmatched. CDR3 length: 16 residues. Per germline, CDR1 MDHEN and CDR2 SYDVKM. The chain's CDR3 is CASSLSDRGQGETQYF. Written as DNA, the CDR3 is TGTGCCAGCAGTTTATCGGACAGGGGGCAGGGCGAGACCCAGTACTTC. Variable domain in full (rest from reference TRBV28 and TRBJ2-5): DVKVTQSSRYLVKRTGEKVFLECVQDMDHENMFWYRQDPGLGLRLIYFSYDVKMKEKGDIPEGYSVSREKKERFSLILESASTNQTSMYLCASSLSDRGQGETQYFGPGTRLLVL.

As DNA, the CDR3 is TGTGCCAGCAGTTTCGGACTAGCGGCGAGGCAGTACTTC. Translated, it gives CASSFGLAARQYF. V gene TRBV2 combines with J gene TRBJ2-7, with TRBD2 matching 10 bases. V trimming: 5 bases; J trimming: 9 bases; junction bases outside the gene matches: 7. This CDR3 is built from 13 residues. Germline V gene lookup returns CDR1 SNHLY and CDR2 FYNNEI. The full variable domain, completed using reference TRBV2 and TRBJ2-7, is EPEVTQTPSHQVTQMGQEVILRCVPISNHLYFYWYRQILGQKVEFLVSFYNNEISEKSEIFDDQFSVERPDGSNFTLKIRSTKLEDSAMYFCASSFGLAARQYFGPGTRLTVT.

The chain links TRBV7-2 to TRBJ2-2; 8 nucleotides line up with TRBD2. J lost 8 bases, V lost 4 bases, and 21 bases had no gene match. CDR3 length equals 19 residues. Looked up from germline, CDR1 is SGHTA and CDR2 is FQGNSA. The CDR3 sequence is CASSSFRVVAGLSGGELFF. CDR3 in DNA: TGTGCCAGCAGCTCATTTAGGGTGGTAGCGGGACTTTCCGGGGGGGAGCTGTTTTTT.

This rearrangement joins TRBV24-1 to TRBJ2-7, with D possibly TRBD1 on 6 matching bases. The CDR3 is made up of 15 amino acids. The germline V gene encodes CDR1 KGHDR and CDR2 SFDVKD. Trimming stripped 3 bases from V and 2 bases from J, with 13 bases between. The chain's CDR3 is CATSDPTGSPYEQYF. CDR3 coding DNA: TGTGCCACCAGTGATCCCACAGGGAGCCCCTACGAGCAGTACTTC.